This T cell receptor beta chain originates from a study of shared clonotypes between healthy human individuals. Notes on the study in general: A generally larger estimated richness was seen in naive subsets than in memory subsets. The study found about 5% of naive CD4 clonotypes shared across a few donors. Non-shared clonotypes had lower generation probabilities than those shared by all four donors.

Measured with immunoSEQ multiplex PCR; TCRdb has only the in-frame clones, and not every one. Of around 700,000 clones detected, 73% appear once; the ten largest clones hold around 2%. This CDR3 region has 13 residues. J lost 2 bases, V lost 7 bases, and 2 bases had no gene match. Germline V CDR1 and CDR2: LNHDA, SQIVND (reference sequence). This clone was seen only a few times. Antigen: not known. Everyone who donated was a Caucasian adult who lived in Nashville, Tennessee. Sequences were obtained from memory CD4+ T cells sorted from blood. Documented subset: CD45RA-negative fraction. This chain uses TRBV19 with TRBJ1-1; 9 nucleotides line up with TRBD1. The source of this sequence is a woman aged 30 to 39 in good health. CDR3 DNA: TGTGCCAGTACGGGACAGGGAAACACTGAAGCTTTCTTT. This codes for CASTGQGNTEAFF.